The 8 T cell receptor beta chains below all came from one sample that was sequenced in a study of cytomegalovirus exposure and HLA in healthy donors. Sequencing was performed with immunoSEQ multiplex PCR; in TCRdb, only in-frame clones are kept and a portion is missing. Altogether under 400,000 clones are present, over 75% being singletons, with the ten largest covering 0.9% to 1%. What was sequenced was PBMCs. Source of these receptors: a man aged 30 to 39 in good health and CMV-seronegative.

The chain is built from TRBV2 and TRBJ2-4; D is possibly TRBD2 (7 bases). Trimming shortened V by 5 bases and J by 6 bases, and 17 bases separated the two germline ends. CDR1 and CDR2 (germline): SNHLY, FYNNEI. The CDR3 length is 15 residues. CDR3 residues: CASSSNGGRLNIQYF. The CDR3 nucleotides read TGTGCCAGCAGTTCGAACGGGGGGCGCTTAAACATTCAGTACTTC. The full variable domain, completed using reference TRBV2 and TRBJ2-4, is EPEVTQTPSHQVTQMGQEVILRCVPISNHLYFYWYRQILGQKVEFLVSFYNNEISEKSEIFDDQFSVERPDGSNFTLKIRSTKLEDSAMYFCASSSNGGRLNIQYFGAGTRLSVL.

The gene calls are TRBV7-9 and TRBJ2-3; a possible D gene is TRBD2 (5 bases). Between the trimmed V and J ends, which lost 5 bases and 7 bases, there was a span of 13 bases. This CDR3 region has 13 residues. Per germline, CDR1 SEHNR and CDR2 FQNEAQ (reference sequence). The CDR3 here is CASSPRTGNTQYF. DNA of the CDR3: TGTGCCAGCAGCCCGAGAACCGGGAATACGCAGTATTTT.

This chain connects TRBV5-1 to TRBJ1-2; TRBD1 matches at 7 bases. The CDR3 is 16 residues long. After removal of 1 base from V and 6 bases from J, the junction contained 12 bases not matched to a gene. Looked up from germline, CDR1 is SGHRS and CDR2 is YFSETQ. DNA of the CDR3: TGCGCCAGCAGCTTGACGGACCACAGGGGTGCACATGGCTACACCTTC. This codes for CASSLTDHRGAHGYTF.

The count of this clone is one. The chain links TRBV19 to TRBJ1-2; 8 bases are a match to TRBD1. Losses at the gene ends were 6 bases for V and 5 bases for J; bases not matched to a gene: 8. Germline CDR1 reads LNHDA; CDR2 reads SQIVND (reference sequence). The CDR3 runs 14 residues. The DNA for the CDR3 is TGTGCCAGTAGCCCGACAGGGGCGCTTTATGGCTACACCTTC. Translated, it gives CASSPTGALYGYTF.

The V gene is TRBV7-2, the J gene TRBJ2-7, with TRBD1 identical over 11 bases. The CDR3 covers 15 residues. Per germline, CDR1 SGHTA and CDR2 FQGNSA. V gave up 4 bases and J gave up 3 bases; unmatched junction bases: 5. CDR3 bases: TGTGCCAGCAGCTCCCCGGACAGGGGGCACTACGAGCAGTACTTC. It specifies CASSSPDRGHYEQYF. The full variable domain, its missing parts supplied by reference TRBV7-2 and TRBJ2-7, is GAGVSQSPSNKVTEKGKDVELRCDPISGHTALYWYRQSLGQGLEFLIYFQGNSAPDKSGLPSDRFSAERTGGSVSTLTIQRTQQEDSAVYLCASSSPDRGHYEQYFGPGTRLTVT.

The rearrangement joins TRBV15 to TRBJ1-4; D is ambiguous. The CDR3 length is 15 residues. V lost 0 bases and J 1 base, leaving 6 bases between the germline ends. Germline V gives CDR1 LNHNV, CDR2 YYDKDF (reference sequence). Here the CDR3 reads CATSRDPLTNEKLFF. As DNA, the CDR3 is TGTGCCACCAGCAGAGATCCCTTAACTAATGAAAAACTGTTTTTT.

The rearrangement uses TRBV30 and TRBJ2-7; TRBD1 is a possible D gene (6 bases). Germline-derived CDR1 and CDR2 are GTSNPN and SVGIG (reference sequence). V gave up 2 bases and J gave up 0 bases, with 8 bases separating them. The CDR3 has 13 amino acids. As DNA, the CDR3 is TGTGCCTGGAGTCAAGGGGGCTCCTACGAGCAGTACTTC. As protein: CAWSQGGSYEQYF. Variable domain in full (rest from reference TRBV30 and TRBJ2-7): SQTIHQWPATLVQPVGSPLSLECTVEGTSNPNLYWYRQAAGRGLQLLFYSVGIGQISSEVPQNLSASRPQDRQFILSSKKLLLSDSGFYLCAWSQGGSYEQYFGPGTRLTVT.

The rearrangement links TRBV15 to TRBJ1-1; D gene unclear. CDR1 is LNHNV and CDR2 is YYDKDF in the germline V gene (reference sequence). The CDR3 consists of 13 residues. V lost 0 bases and J lost 4, with 6 bases in between. Here the CDR3 reads CATSRDLSTEAFF. CDR3 DNA: TGTGCCACCAGCAGAGATCTTTCCACTGAAGCTTTCTTT.